The 23 T cell receptor beta chains presented below share a single source sample, sequenced in a study of CD8 T cells in ankylosing spondylitis. TCRdb itself ran the 5' RACE reads through MiXCR, one entry per CDR3 protein. Of fewer than 500,000 distinct CDR3 sequences in the sample, 26% were seen once. Whole-study results and caveats: Characteristic, it appeared, of ankylosing spondylitis blood was a TCR beta motif of several highly homologous variants.

These receptors have no identified antigens. The specimen sequenced was blood, either unsorted or a sorted T cell fraction (not recorded which). Every receptor here comes from a male donor with ankylosing spondylitis.

This clonotype was recorded a few times. The chain joins TRBV20-1 to TRBJ2-1, with D perhaps matching TRBD2 (5 bases). CDR1 DFQATT and CDR2 SNEGSKA come from the germline V gene (reference sequence). This CDR3 contains 14 residues. V gave up 2 bases and J gave up 8 bases, with 16 bases separating them. For the CDR3, the DNA is TGCAGTGCTAGACCGCGTTTGGGGAGAGATGAGCAGTTCTTC. It yields the protein CSARPRLGRDEQFF.

This clonotype was found many times. Relative to the germline gene, one junction end is altered; a read error may explain this. The chain recombines TRBV5-1 with TRBJ2-3; D is unresolved. The CDR3 contains 12 residues. CDR1 and CDR2 (germline): SGHRS, YFSETQ. DNA for the CDR3: TGTGCCAGCAGCTTAAGGACAGATACGCAGTATTTT. It specifies CASSLRTDTQYF.

The V call is TRBV4-1, the J call TRBJ2-1, with D perhaps TRBD2 (5 bases). The V end lost 8 bases, the J end lost 5 bases, and 13 bases lay between the germline ends. Germline loops: CDR1 MGHRA, CDR2 YSYEKL. The CDR3 has 13 residues. The CDR3 sequence is CASGGRGHNEQFF. The CDR3 DNA is TGCGCCAGCGGAGGAAGAGGGCACAATGAGCAGTTCTTC.

This clonotype was found a few times. The rearrangement uses TRBV29-1 and TRBJ2-5; no reliable D call. This CDR3 is 13 amino acids long. Germline CDR1 is SQVTM and CDR2 is ANQGSEA. Trimming stripped 2 bases from V and 5 bases from J, with 12 bases between. The CDR3 nucleotides read TGCAGCGTTGAAAGGAACGGACCGGAGACCCAGTACTTC. Its protein product is CSVERNGPETQYF.

This clonotype was observed a few times. This chain links TRBV7-2 with TRBJ2-1, with 8 positions matching TRBD1. The CDR3 loop spans 16 amino acids. Germline CDR1 and CDR2: SGHTA and FQGNSA. V shed 2 bases and J 5 bases; nucleotides not matched to a gene: 8. The CDR3 sequence is CASSLQLGTGNNEQFF. Here the CDR3 DNA reads TGTGCCAGCAGCTTACAGCTAGGGACAGGAAACAATGAGCAGTTCTTC.

This chain joins TRBV18 and TRBJ2-7; D is unresolved. The length of the CDR3 is 13 residues. Trimming removed 2 bases at V and 2 bases at J, with 7 bases between. From germline, CDR1 is KGHSH and CDR2 LQKENI. The CDR3 protein is CASSPGVAYEQYV. The CDR3 DNA sequence: TGTGCCAGCTCACCAGGGGTAGCCTACGAGCAGTACGTC.

V gene TRBV5-6 combines with J gene TRBJ2-3, with D maybe TRBD2 (5 bases). From germline, CDR1 is SGHDT and CDR2 YYEEEE. CDR3 size: 18 residues. Trimming shortened V by 4 bases and J by 0 bases, and 21 bases separated the two germline ends. CDR3 nucleotides: TGTGCCAGCAGCCCCGAATTTCGTTGGGAGTCGAGCACAGATACGCAGTATTTT. This translates into CASSPEFRWESSTDTQYF.

This chain joins TRBV9 and TRBJ2-3, with TRBD2 as a possible D gene (6 bases). The germline CDR1 and CDR2 sequences are SGDLS and YYNGEE. V dropped 6 bases and J dropped 2 bases, with 16 bases sitting between them. The CDR3 loop spans 15 amino acids. Here the CDR3 DNA reads TGTGCCAGCAACCCCGAGGCGGGAATCACAGATACGCAGTATTTT. This gives the protein CASNPEAGITDTQYF.

This clonotype has a handful of counts. The rearrangement joins TRBV20-1 to TRBJ1-1, with 8 positions matching TRBD1. This CDR3 region has 14 residues. V gave up 2 bases and J gave up 1 base; unmatched junction bases: 3. Per the germline V gene, CDR1 is DFQATT and CDR2 is SNEGSKA (reference sequence). CDR3 residues: CSARRTGQNTEAFF. In DNA, the CDR3 is TGCAGTGCTAGACGGACAGGGCAGAACACTGAAGCTTTCTTT.

This clonotype was counted a few times. CDR3 sequence reads: CSARDFTATNEKLFF. In DNA, the CDR3 is TGCAGTGCTAGAGACTTCACCGCAACTAATGAAAAACTGTTTTTT. The rearrangement joins TRBV20-1 to TRBJ1-4; D is unclear. This CDR3 has 15 amino acids. Germline values: CDR1 DFQATT, CDR2 SNEGSKA (reference sequence). V shed 0 bases and J shed 0 bases, with 8 bases lying between them.

The V and J genes are TRBV20-1 and TRBJ2-3; D possibly corresponds to TRBD1 (5 bases). Germline V CDR1 and CDR2: DFQATT, SNEGSKA (reference sequence). This CDR3 is 12 amino acids long. The ends were cut back, 6 bases at V and 2 bases at J, with 9 bases in the middle. The DNA for the CDR3 is TGCAGTGCAACAGGAGACACAGATACGCAGTATTTT. Its protein is CSATGDTDTQYF.

This clonotype was recorded a few times. The V and J genes are TRBV12-3 or TRBV12-4 and TRBJ2-5, with 9 bases matching TRBD1. The CDR3 spans 16 residues. Trimming took 6 bases from V and 4 from J; bases not matched to a gene: 12. DNA of the CDR3: TGTGCCAGCAGCAATTCCGGGACAGGGAGGAGAGAGACCCAGTACTTC. Amino acid sequence: CASSNSGTGRRETQYF.

The chain couples TRBV5-1 to TRBJ2-1; 12 bases map to TRBD2. This CDR3 has 14 residues. The germline V gene has CDR1 SGHRS and CDR2 YFSETQ. V lost 7 bases to trimming and J lost 5 bases; unmatched junction nucleotides: 4. This CDR3 is CASATSGSHNEQFF. CDR3 in DNA: TGCGCCAGCGCGACTAGCGGGAGCCACAATGAGCAGTTCTTC.

J is TRBJ2-1 and V is TRBV20-1, with D unclear. V dropped 0 bases and J dropped 6 bases, with 18 bases sitting between them. This CDR3 spans 16 amino acids. Germline CDR1 and CDR2: DFQATT and SNEGSKA (reference sequence). CDR3 bases: TGCAGTGCTAGAGAGTCTACCCGGGCAGTATTCAATGAGCAGTTCTTC. Translating it yields CSARESTRAVFNEQFF.

CDR3 region: CASSTLQGGSYNEQFF. In DNA, the CDR3 is TGCGCCAGCAGCACACTCCAGGGGGGCTCCTACAATGAGCAGTTCTTC. This sequence joins TRBV5-1 and TRBJ2-1; D perhaps matches TRBD1 (7 bases). V dropped 4 bases and J dropped 0 bases, with 14 bases sitting between them. The CDR3 runs 16 residues. Germline lookup yields CDR1 SGHRS and CDR2 YFSETQ.

The gene calls are TRBV9 and TRBJ2-2; D is undetermined. The ends were cut back, 1 base at V and 0 bases at J, with 7 bases in the middle. The V gene's germline CDR1 is SGDLS and CDR2 YYNGEE. The CDR3 has 15 amino acids. The CDR3 nucleotides are TGTGCCAGCAGCGTACAGACCCCGAACACCGGGGAGCTGTTTTTT. This gives the protein CASSVQTPNTGELFF.

V gene TRBV10-3 combines with J gene TRBJ1-2, with unresolved D. Deletions cut 3 bases from V and 8 bases from J, with 7 bases between. The CDR3 extends over 11 amino acids. The germline gives CDR1 ENHRY, CDR2 SYGVKD. In DNA form, the CDR3 reads TGTGCCATCAGTGACGGGGAAGGCTACACCTTC. Its protein product is CAISDGEGYTF.

This rearrangement joins TRBV29-1 to TRBJ1-3, with 7 nucleotides matching TRBD1. The CDR3 totals 13 residues. V shed 4 bases and J 4 bases; nucleotides not matched to a gene: 4. Germline CDR1 reads SQVTM; CDR2 reads ANQGSEA. The CDR3 DNA reads TGCAGCGTTGCGGGACAGAAAGGAAACACCATATATTTT. This codes for CSVAGQKGNTIYF.

This clonotype came up a few times. The chain is built from TRBV20-1 and TRBJ2-3, with 9 bases lining up with TRBD2. The J segment lost 5 bases and the V segment lost 4 bases, leaving 4 bases of the junction unmatched. Germline CDR1 reads DFQATT; CDR2 reads SNEGSKA (reference sequence). CDR3 size: 13 residues. Here the CDR3 reads CSAIAGVGDTQYF. The CDR3 DNA sequence: TGCAGTGCTATAGCGGGAGTCGGAGATACGCAGTATTTT.

This clonotype was seen a few times. The chain recombines TRBV7-7 with TRBJ2-2; 13 bases match TRBD2. The germline gives CDR1 SSHAT, CDR2 FNYEAQ (reference sequence). CDR3 size: 17 residues. Germline trimming cut 3 bases from V and 0 bases from J; bases unmatched to any gene: 1. The CDR3 sequence is CASSFGTSGTNTGELFF. CDR3 bases: TGTGCCAGCAGCTTCGGGACTAGCGGGACGAACACCGGGGAGCTGTTTTTT.

A few counts support this clonotype. The J gene is TRBJ2-1, the V gene TRBV10-1, with TRBD2 matching 7 bases. Germline CDR1 WNHNN, CDR2 SYGVQD (reference sequence). The ends lost 5 bases at V and 10 bases at J; junction bases unmatched: 5. This CDR3 is 12 amino acids long. CDR3 amino acids: CASSPGTTEQFF. The CDR3 nucleotides are TGCGCCAGCAGTCCAGGGACTACCGAGCAGTTCTTC.

This rearrangement joins TRBV15 to TRBJ2-1, with 11 bases that match TRBD2. J gave up 16 bases and V 3 bases, and 8 bases lay outside the gene matches. Per germline, CDR1 LNHNV and CDR2 YYDKDF (reference sequence). The CDR3 loop spans 13 amino acids. The CDR3 DNA reads TGTGCCACCAGCAGGGATAGCGGGAGGGCCATATTCTTC. This sequence encodes CATSRDSGRAIFF.

The sample holds a few counts of this clonotype. J is TRBJ1-1 and V is TRBV12-3 or TRBV12-4; D possibly corresponds to TRBD1 (5 bases). The CDR3 totals 12 residues. V was pared by 8 bases and J by 3 bases, with 10 bases between. CDR3 amino acids: CASGGRDTEAFF. The CDR3 DNA follows: TGTGCCAGCGGGGGACGGGACACTGAAGCTTTCTTT.